The present T cell receptor beta chain was sequenced within a study of breast tumors, draining lymph nodes, adjacent tissues. Findings and caveats of the study: That most tumor T cells come from lymph nodes remained unproven. The data were judged consistent with most tumor T cells coming from lymph node and expanding in tumor. Luminal-like breast cancer showed significantly higher tumor–nontumor repertoire similarity than basal-like.

A single record per CDR3 protein comes from TCRdb applying MiXCR to the multiplex PCR reads. The sample includes 150,000 to 200,000 distinct CDR3 sequences, about 34% of them seen just once. This clonotype was seen more than once but under ten times. Its target is unknown. Germline is not matched at one junction end, which may reflect a read error. Germline-derived CDR1 and CDR2 are LGHNT and FRNRAP. This CDR3 has 11 residues. Breast cancer patients provided tissue from their axillary draining lymph nodes. The sequenced sample was axillary lymph node tissue. The rearrangement links TRBV12-5 to TRBJ1-3; D not certain. This receptor was taken from a female donor with breast cancer. Some clones in this sample may be carry-over from other donors' samples. This chain's CDR3 is CASGSGNAIYF. In nucleotides, the CDR3 is TGTGCTAGTGGTTCCGGAAACGCCATATATTTT.